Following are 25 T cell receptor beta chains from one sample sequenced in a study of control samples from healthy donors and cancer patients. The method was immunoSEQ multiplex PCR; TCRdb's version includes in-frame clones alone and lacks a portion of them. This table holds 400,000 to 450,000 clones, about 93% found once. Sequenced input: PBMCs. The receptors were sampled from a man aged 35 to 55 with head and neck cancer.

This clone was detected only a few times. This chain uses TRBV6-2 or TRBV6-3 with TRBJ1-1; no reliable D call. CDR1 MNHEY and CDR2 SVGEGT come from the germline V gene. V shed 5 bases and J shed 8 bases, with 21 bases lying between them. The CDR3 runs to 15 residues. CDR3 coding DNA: TGTGCCAGCAGTCTTACGTCCGGGGAATGGGAGGAAGCTTTCTTT. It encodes CASSLTSGEWEEAFF.

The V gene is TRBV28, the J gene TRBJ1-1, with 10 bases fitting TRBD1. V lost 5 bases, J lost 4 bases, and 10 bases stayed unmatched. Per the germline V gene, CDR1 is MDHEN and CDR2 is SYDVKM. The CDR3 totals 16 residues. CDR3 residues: CASSRPGQGMGTEAFF. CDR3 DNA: TGTGCCAGCAGTCGACCGGGACAGGGGATGGGCACTGAAGCTTTCTTT.

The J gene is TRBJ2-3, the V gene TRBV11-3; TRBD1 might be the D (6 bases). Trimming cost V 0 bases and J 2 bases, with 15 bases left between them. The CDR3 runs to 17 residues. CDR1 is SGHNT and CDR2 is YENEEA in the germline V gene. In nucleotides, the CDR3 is TGTGCCAGCAGCTTAGATCAGGCAGGGGCCAACACAGATACGCAGTATTTT. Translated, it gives CASSLDQAGANTDTQYF.

This CDR3 reads CASSVKQAIRGYTF. The CDR3 DNA reads as TGTGCCAGCAGTGTCAAACAGGCCATTCGAGGCTACACCTTC. This chain uses TRBV2 with TRBJ1-2; tentative D call: TRBD1 (5 bases). Germline V gene sequence: CDR1 SNHLY, CDR2 FYNNEI. Trimming took 4 bases from V and 8 from J, leaving 17 bases between them. This CDR3 is built from 14 residues.

The CDR3 sequence is CASSLELAGGHYNEQFF. CDR3 sequence (DNA): TGTGCCAGCAGCTTAGAACTAGCGGGGGGGCACTACAATGAGCAGTTCTTC. The rearrangement uses TRBV7-6 and TRBJ2-1, with TRBD2 matching 13 bases. J gave up 3 bases and V 1 base, and 3 bases lay outside the gene matches. There are 17 residues in the CDR3. Germline V gene sequence: CDR1 SGHVS, CDR2 FNYEAQ.

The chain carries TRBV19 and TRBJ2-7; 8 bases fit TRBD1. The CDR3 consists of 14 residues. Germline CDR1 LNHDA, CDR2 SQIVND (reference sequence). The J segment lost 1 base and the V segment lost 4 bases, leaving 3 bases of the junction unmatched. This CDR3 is CASSTRTGSYEQYF. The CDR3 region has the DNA TGTGCCAGTAGTACTCGGACAGGGTCCTACGAGCAGTACTTC.

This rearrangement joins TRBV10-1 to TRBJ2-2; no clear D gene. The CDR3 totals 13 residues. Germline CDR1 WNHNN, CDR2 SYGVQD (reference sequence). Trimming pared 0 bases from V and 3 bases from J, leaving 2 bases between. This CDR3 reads CASSESDTGELFF. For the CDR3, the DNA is TGCGCCAGCAGTGAGTCTGACACCGGGGAGCTGTTTTTT.

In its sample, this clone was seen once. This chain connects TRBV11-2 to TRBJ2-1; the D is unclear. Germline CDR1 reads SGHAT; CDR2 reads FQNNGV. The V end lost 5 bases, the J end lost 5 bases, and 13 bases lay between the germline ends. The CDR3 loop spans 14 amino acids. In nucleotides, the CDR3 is TGTGCCAGCAGCCTGAGCGCCGCCCACAATGAGCAGTTCTTC. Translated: CASSLSAAHNEQFF.

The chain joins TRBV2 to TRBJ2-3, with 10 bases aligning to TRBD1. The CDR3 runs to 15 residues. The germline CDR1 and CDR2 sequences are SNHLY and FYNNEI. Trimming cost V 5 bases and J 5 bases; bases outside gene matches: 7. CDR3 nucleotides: TGTGCCAGCAGTAGACAGGGGGCGCTGGGAGATACGCAGTATTTT. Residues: CASSRQGALGDTQYF.

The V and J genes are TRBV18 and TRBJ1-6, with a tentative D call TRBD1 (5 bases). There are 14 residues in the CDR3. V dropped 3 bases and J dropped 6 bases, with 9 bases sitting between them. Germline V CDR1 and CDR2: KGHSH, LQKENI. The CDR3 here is CASSPRDRNSPLHF. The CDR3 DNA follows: TGTGCCAGCTCACCCAGGGATCGTAATTCACCCCTCCACTTT.

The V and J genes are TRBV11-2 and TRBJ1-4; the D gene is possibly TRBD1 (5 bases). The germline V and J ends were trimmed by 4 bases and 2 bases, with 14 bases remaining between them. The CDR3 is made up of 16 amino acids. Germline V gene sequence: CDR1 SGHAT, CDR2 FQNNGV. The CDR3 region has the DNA TGTGCCAGCAGCTCGCTAGAGGGGAGGACTAATGAAAAACTGTTTTTT. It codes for CASSSLEGRTNEKLFF.

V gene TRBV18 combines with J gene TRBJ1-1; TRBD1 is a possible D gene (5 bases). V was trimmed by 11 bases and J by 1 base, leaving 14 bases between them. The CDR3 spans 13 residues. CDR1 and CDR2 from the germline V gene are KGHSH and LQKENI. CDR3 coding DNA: TGTGCCTCCCAAGGGGTGGGGAACACTGAAGCTTTCTTT. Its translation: CASQGVGNTEAFF.

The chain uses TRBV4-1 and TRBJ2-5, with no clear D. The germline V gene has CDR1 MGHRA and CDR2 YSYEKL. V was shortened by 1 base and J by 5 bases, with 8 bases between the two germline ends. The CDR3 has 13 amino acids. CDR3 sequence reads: CASSQVVVETQYF. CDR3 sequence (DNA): TGCGCCAGCAGCCAAGTCGTAGTGGAGACCCAGTACTTC.

For the CDR3, the DNA is TGTGCCAGTCGACAGGGAACCTACAATGAGCAGTTCTTC. The encoded protein is CASRQGTYNEQFF. The chain employs TRBV6-5 and TRBJ2-1, with 7 nucleotides matching TRBD1. The V segment lost 9 bases and the J segment 2 bases; nucleotides outside the gene matches: 4. CDR1 and CDR2 (germline): MNHEY, SVGAGI. The length of the CDR3 is 13 residues.

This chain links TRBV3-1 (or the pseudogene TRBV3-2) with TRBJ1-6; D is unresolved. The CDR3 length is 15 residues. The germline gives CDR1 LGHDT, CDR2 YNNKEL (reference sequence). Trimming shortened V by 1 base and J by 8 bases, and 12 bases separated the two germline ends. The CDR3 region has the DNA TGTGCCAGCAGCCAAGTACCCGACGGATATTCACCCCTCCACTTT. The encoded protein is CASSQVPDGYSPLHF.

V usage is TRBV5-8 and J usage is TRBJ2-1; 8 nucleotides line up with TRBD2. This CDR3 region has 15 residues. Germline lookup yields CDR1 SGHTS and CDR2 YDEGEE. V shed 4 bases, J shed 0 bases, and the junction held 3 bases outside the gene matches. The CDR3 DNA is TGTGCCAGCAGCCGTAGCGGGGACTCCTACAATGAGCAGTTCTTC. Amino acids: CASSRSGDSYNEQFF.

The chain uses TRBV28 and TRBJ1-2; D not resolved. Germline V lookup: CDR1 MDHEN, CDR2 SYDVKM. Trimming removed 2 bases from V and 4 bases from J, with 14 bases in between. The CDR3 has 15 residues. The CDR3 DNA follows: TGTGCCAGCAGTTTAGGAGCAGTTGGCCCCTATGGCTACACCTTC. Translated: CASSLGAVGPYGYTF.

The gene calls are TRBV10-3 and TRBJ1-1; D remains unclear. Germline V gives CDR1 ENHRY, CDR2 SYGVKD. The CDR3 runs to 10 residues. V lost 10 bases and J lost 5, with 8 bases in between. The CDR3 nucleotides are TGTGCCACCCTGGGGACTGAAGCTTTCTTT. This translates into CATLGTEAFF.

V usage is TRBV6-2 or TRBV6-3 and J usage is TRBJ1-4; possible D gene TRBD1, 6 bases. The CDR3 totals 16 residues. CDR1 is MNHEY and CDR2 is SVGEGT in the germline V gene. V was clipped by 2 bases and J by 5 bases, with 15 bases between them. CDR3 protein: CASSYGSGGINEKLFF. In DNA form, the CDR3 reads TGTGCCAGCAGTTACGGGTCGGGGGGCATCAATGAAAAACTGTTTTTT.

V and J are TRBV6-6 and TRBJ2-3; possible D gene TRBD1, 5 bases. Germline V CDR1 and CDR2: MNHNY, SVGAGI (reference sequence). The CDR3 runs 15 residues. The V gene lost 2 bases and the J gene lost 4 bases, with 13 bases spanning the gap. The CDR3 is CASSYVREFADTQYF. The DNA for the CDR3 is TGTGCCAGCAGTTACGTCAGGGAATTTGCAGATACGCAGTATTTT.

The CDR3 region has the DNA TGTGCCAGCAGCCTCCTCCGGGACATAGAGGTTGGCTACACCTTC. It codes for CASSLLRDIEVGYTF. The chain has TRBV7-9 and TRBJ1-2, with TRBD1 as a possible D gene (6 bases). The ends were cut back, 5 bases at V and 7 bases at J, with 20 bases in the middle. The CDR3 runs to 15 residues. Germline CDR1 reads SEHNR; CDR2 reads FQNEAQ (reference sequence).

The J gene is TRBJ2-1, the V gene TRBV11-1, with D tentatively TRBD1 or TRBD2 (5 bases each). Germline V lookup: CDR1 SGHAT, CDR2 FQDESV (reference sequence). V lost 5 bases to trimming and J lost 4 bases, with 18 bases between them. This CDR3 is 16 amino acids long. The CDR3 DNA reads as TGTGCCAGCAGCGACGGGACGCAGAGGGTTTACAATGAGCAGTTCTTC. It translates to CASSDGTQRVYNEQFF.

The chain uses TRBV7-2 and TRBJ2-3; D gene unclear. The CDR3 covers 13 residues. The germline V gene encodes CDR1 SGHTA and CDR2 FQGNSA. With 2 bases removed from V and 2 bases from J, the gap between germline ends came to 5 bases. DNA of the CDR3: TGTGCCAGCAGCTTACTTACCACAGATACGCAGTATTTT. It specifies CASSLLTTDTQYF. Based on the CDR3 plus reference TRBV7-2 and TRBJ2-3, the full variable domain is GAGVSQSPSNKVTEKGKDVELRCDPISGHTALYWYRQSLGQGLEFLIYFQGNSAPDKSGLPSDRFSAERTGGSVSTLTIQRTQQEDSAVYLCASSLLTTDTQYFGPGTRLTVL.

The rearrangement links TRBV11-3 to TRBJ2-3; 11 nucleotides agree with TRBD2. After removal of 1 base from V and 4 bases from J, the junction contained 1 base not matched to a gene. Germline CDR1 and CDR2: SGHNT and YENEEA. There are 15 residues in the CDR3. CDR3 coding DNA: TGTGCCAGCAGCTTAGGTAGCGGGGGGGCAGATACGCAGTATTTT. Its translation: CASSLGSGGADTQYF.

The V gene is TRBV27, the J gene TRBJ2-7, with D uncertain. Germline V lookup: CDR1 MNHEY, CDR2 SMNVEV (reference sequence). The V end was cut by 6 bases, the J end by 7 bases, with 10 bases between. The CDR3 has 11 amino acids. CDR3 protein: CASRYGVEQYF. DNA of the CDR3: TGTGCCAGCAGGTACGGAGTTGAGCAGTACTTC.